This paragraph reports one T cell receptor (beta chain). Its antigen is not known. TCRdb re-analysed the 5' RACE reads in MiXCR, keeping a single row per CDR3 protein. This sample has 400,000 to 550,000 distinct CDR3 sequences, with around an eighth found just once. CDR3 size: 13 residues. Trimming stripped 1 base from V and 3 bases from J, with 7 bases between. Germline-derived CDR1 and CDR2 are KGHSH and LQKENI. This sample was taken from a study of identical twins. Study outcomes and limitations: Diverse VJ usage suggested most zero-insertion clonotypes were not invariant T cells.

The data were also submitted as part of a second study, on yellow fever vaccine responses in identical twins.

This TCR came from a woman younger than 35 in good health. The sample comprised CD4+ T cells sorted from blood. This chain uses TRBV18 with TRBJ2-7; D not certain. The CDR3 sequence: CASSPLRDYEQYF. As DNA, the CDR3 is TGTGCCAGCTCACCACTAAGAGACTACGAGCAGTACTTC.